These 27 T cell receptor beta chains were all obtained from the same sample, sequenced in a study of shared clonotypes between healthy human individuals. Libraries were prepared by immunoSEQ multiplex PCR; TCRdb keeps only in-frame clonotypes and omits some of them. The sample records 780,000 or so clones, 72% being singletons. The sample taken for sequencing was memory CD4+ T cells sorted from blood. Subset given: CD45RA-negative fraction. The receptors derive from a woman in her 30s in good health.

This chain links TRBV6-5 with TRBJ1-1; D is uncertain. With 0 bases removed from V and 8 bases from J, the gap between germline ends came to 13 bases. CDR3 length equals 14 residues. Germline V gene lookup returns CDR1 MNHEY and CDR2 SVGAGI. In nucleotides, the CDR3 is TGTGCCAGCAGTTACTCGCGACCGGACGGCGAAGCTTTCTTT. Residues: CASSYSRPDGEAFF.

This clone was seen repeatedly, ten times or more. The identical CDR3 is also encoded by other nucleotide sequences in the sample. The gene calls are TRBV5-1 and TRBJ2-3; D ambiguous. CDR1 and CDR2 from the germline V gene are SGHRS and YFSETQ. The CDR3 runs to 13 residues. Trimming left V 2 bases short and J 3 bases short, with 7 bases between. CDR3 protein: CASSFGQTDTQYF. The CDR3 nucleotides read TGCGCCAGCAGCTTCGGCCAGACAGATACGCAGTATTTT. Supplemented by reference TRBV5-1 and TRBJ2-3, the full variable domain reads KAGVTQTPRYLIKTRGQQVTLSCSPISGHRSVSWYQQTPGQGLQFLFEYFSETQRNKGNFPGRFSGRQFSNSRSEMNVSTLELGDSALYLCASSFGQTDTQYFGPGTRLTVL.

The genes are TRBV19 and TRBJ2-3, with a possible D match to TRBD2 (6 bases). With 6 bases removed from V and 1 base from J, the gap between germline ends came to 14 bases. Germline CDR1 is LNHDA and CDR2 is SQIVND (reference sequence). The CDR3 extends over 15 amino acids. The CDR3 region has the DNA TGTGCCAGTAGCACGGACTATGGGGGCACAGATACGCAGTATTTT. This translates into CASSTDYGGTDTQYF.

The table lists this clone with a few counts. V and J are TRBV28 and TRBJ1-5; D is ambiguous. The CDR3 contains 15 residues. Germline lookup yields CDR1 MDHEN and CDR2 SYDVKM. The germline V and J ends were trimmed by 6 bases and 2 bases, with 14 bases remaining between them. For the CDR3, the DNA is TGTGCCAGCAGCCTGGGGTCAGCGGGCAATCAGCCCCAGCATTTT. This translates into CASSLGSAGNQPQHF.

The chain joins TRBV10-3 to TRBJ2-3; 7 bases align to TRBD1. With V trimmed by 6 bases and J by 0 bases, 6 bases remained unmatched. Germline values: CDR1 ENHRY, CDR2 SYGVKD. There are 15 residues in the CDR3. This CDR3 is CAISRDSPSTDTQYF. As DNA, the CDR3 is TGTGCCATCAGCCGGGACAGCCCGAGCACAGATACGCAGTATTTT.

V gene TRBV7-8 combines with J gene TRBJ2-7; 9 bases align to TRBD2. The V gene's germline CDR1 is SGHVS and CDR2 FQNEAQ. The J segment lost 6 bases and the V segment lost 0 bases, leaving 3 bases of the junction unmatched. The CDR3 contains 14 residues. The CDR3 sequence: CASSLAELAGEQYF. The DNA for the CDR3 is TGTGCCAGCAGCTTAGCGGAACTAGCGGGCGAGCAGTACTTC. Combining the CDR3 with reference TRBV7-8 and TRBJ2-7 gives the whole variable domain GAGVSQSPRYKVAKRGQDVALRCDPISGHVSLFWYQQALGQGPEFLTYFQNEAQLDKSGLPSDRFFAERPEGSVSTLKIQRTQQEDSAVYLCASSLAELAGEQYFGPGTRLTVT.

The table lists this clone with many counts. The rearrangement joins TRBV23-1 to TRBJ1-1, with TRBD1 matching over 7 bases. Being an ORF, TRBV23-1 has a function that is uncertain. Trimming removed 9 bases from V and 4 bases from J; junction bases left unmatched: 5. There are 12 residues in the CDR3. The CDR3 coding sequence is TGCGCCAGGGCAGGGGGAGGCACTGAAGCTTTCTTT. The encoded protein is CARAGGGTEAFF.

The gene calls are TRBV2 and TRBJ2-2; possibly TRBD1 or TRBD2 for D (5 bases each). V was pared by 4 bases and J by 3 bases, with 9 bases between. This CDR3 region has 14 residues. Germline CDR1 reads SNHLY; CDR2 reads FYNNEI. The CDR3 loop is CASSALGDTGELFF. The CDR3 DNA follows: TGTGCCAGCAGTGCGTTGGGGGACACCGGGGAGCTGTTTTTT.

The V gene is TRBV29-1, the J gene TRBJ1-4; the D gene is possibly TRBD1 (5 bases). V was shortened by 0 bases and J by 3 bases, with 11 bases between the two germline ends. This CDR3 is 15 amino acids long. The V gene's germline CDR1 is SQVTM and CDR2 ANQGSEA. CDR3 in amino acids: CSVEDGGGSNEKLFF. As DNA, the CDR3 is TGCAGCGTTGAAGATGGCGGGGGTTCTAATGAAAAACTGTTTTTT.

This clone showed up just once. The rearrangement joins TRBV4-1 to TRBJ1-4; D unresolved. CDR3 size: 16 residues. The germline gives CDR1 MGHRA, CDR2 YSYEKL. V was clipped by 4 bases and J by 0 bases, with 12 bases between them. CDR3 sequence (DNA): TGCGCCAGCAGCCTTCAACCCGGGCCAACTAATGAAAAACTGTTTTTT. It codes for CASSLQPGPTNEKLFF.

The V and J genes are TRBV12-2 and TRBJ1-1. TRBV12-2 constitutes a pseudogene. The length of the CDR3 is 14 residues. CDR3 loop: CASRTREGHTEAFF. The CDR3 DNA reads as TGTGCAAGTCGCACCAGAGAAGGGCACACTGAAGCTTTCTTT.

A word on this clone: This sample also contains other DNA sequences that code for the same CDR3. V usage is TRBV2 and J usage is TRBJ2-5; D is unresolved. CDR3 length: 11 amino acids. Germline-derived CDR1 and CDR2 are SNHLY and FYNNEI. The V and J ends lost 6 bases and 3 bases respectively, with 5 bases between them. CDR3 amino acids: CASSGKETQYF. CDR3 sequence (DNA): TGTGCCAGCAGCGGAAAAGAGACCCAGTACTTC.

The J gene is TRBJ2-1, the V gene TRBV5-4; 10 nucleotides match TRBD2. The CDR3 totals 15 residues. Losses at the gene ends were 2 bases for V and 6 bases for J; bases not matched to a gene: 5. CDR1 and CDR2 (germline): SGHNT, YYREEE (reference sequence). In DNA form, the CDR3 reads TGTGCCAGCAGCTTCCATACTAGCGGGATCAATGAGCAGTTCTTC. It is translated as CASSFHTSGINEQFF.

The sample holds many counts of this clone. Other DNA variants within this sample encode the same CDR3. The chain has TRBV5-1 and TRBJ1-3; 7 bases agree with TRBD1. CDR1 is SGHRS, CDR2 YFSETQ, per germline. This CDR3 has 14 residues. The junction had 4 bases not matched to a gene; V was cut back by 4 bases and J by 3 bases. The DNA for the CDR3 is TGCGCCAGCAGCCCGGGGACAGATGGAAACACCATATATTTT. It specifies CASSPGTDGNTIYF.

The chain carries TRBV27 and TRBJ2-7; no clear D. The V end lost 4 bases, the J end lost 2 bases, and 18 bases lay between the germline ends. The CDR3 sequence is 16 residues long. CDR1 is MNHEY and CDR2 is SMNVEV in the germline V gene (reference sequence). The CDR3 region has the DNA TGTGCCAGCAGTTCCCCCATCAGGACGCGGACCTACGAGCAGTACTTC. Translation gives CASSSPIRTRTYEQYF.

Of note for this clone: Other nucleotide sequences in the sample specify the same CDR3. The genes are TRBV28 and TRBJ2-6; the D call may be TRBD1 or TRBD2 (5 bases each). Per germline, CDR1 MDHEN and CDR2 SYDVKM. CDR3 size: 13 residues. V lost 3 bases and J lost 8, with 8 bases in between. This chain's CDR3 is CASSFGGPNVLTF. CDR3 DNA: TGTGCCAGCAGTTTTGGGGGACCCAACGTCCTGACTTTC.

This chain uses TRBV2 with TRBJ2-1; possible D gene TRBD1, 6 bases. The V gene's germline CDR1 is SNHLY and CDR2 FYNNEI. The CDR3 is 13 amino acids. Trimming shortened V by 9 bases and J by 4 bases, and 13 bases separated the two germline ends. CDR3 DNA: TGTGCCAGTGACGGTAGGGGGTACAATGAGCAGTTCTTC. Amino acid sequence: CASDGRGYNEQFF.

As to this clone: With a much larger clone just one base away, this may be a read error. The sample carries other DNA sequences with the same CDR3. This sequence joins TRBV2 and TRBJ1-5; the match to TRBD1 covers 8 bases. Germline CDR1 SNHLY, CDR2 FYNNEI. V trimming: 4 bases; J trimming: 1 base; junction bases outside the gene matches: 0. This CDR3 has 14 residues. This CDR3 reads CASSGTGSNQPQHF. The CDR3 region has the DNA TGTGCCAGCAGTGGGACAGGGAGCAATCAGCCCCAGCATTTT.

This CDR3 is CASRLSVTYEQYF. Here the CDR3 DNA reads TGCGCCAGCAGACTTTCCGTTACCTACGAGCAGTACTTC. The V and J genes are TRBV10-2 and TRBJ2-7, with D unclear. The CDR3 runs 13 residues. CDR1 and CDR2 from the germline V gene are WSHSY and SAAADI. Trimming cost V 6 bases and J 2 bases, with 11 bases left between them.

The chain is built from TRBV9 and TRBJ1-1, with 7 bases identical to TRBD1. With V trimmed by 4 bases and J by 9 bases, 9 bases remained unmatched. Germline V gene sequence: CDR1 SGDLS, CDR2 YYNGEE. The CDR3 is 13 residues long. For the CDR3, the DNA is TGTGCCAGCAGCACCGACAGGGTTGACCAAGCTTTCTTT. Residues: CASSTDRVDQAFF.

This clone was counted only a few times. The chain links TRBV6-5 to TRBJ2-7, with 9 bases lining up with TRBD1. There are 15 residues in the CDR3. J gave up 3 bases and V 6 bases, and 9 bases lay outside the gene matches. CDR1 and CDR2 (germline): MNHEY, SVGAGI. CDR3 amino acids: CASSKRGTGFYEQYF. The CDR3 DNA is TGTGCCAGCAGCAAACGAGGGACAGGGTTCTACGAGCAGTACTTC.

The chain uses TRBV2 and TRBJ2-1; D gene unclear. The germline V gene has CDR1 SNHLY and CDR2 FYNNEI. The germline V and J ends were trimmed by 4 bases and 2 bases, with 9 bases remaining between them. The CDR3 has 14 amino acids. The CDR3 spells CASSVIDTYNEQFF. The CDR3 region has the DNA TGTGCCAGCAGTGTAATAGATACCTACAATGAGCAGTTCTTC.

This chain links TRBV11-2 with TRBJ2-1; either TRBD1 or TRBD2 may supply D (5 bases each). V was pared by 5 bases and J by 4 bases, with 18 bases between. CDR1 is SGHAT, CDR2 FQNNGV, per germline. This CDR3 is built from 16 residues. CDR3 sequence reads: CASSPHGGGIYNEQFF. The CDR3, as DNA: TGTGCCAGCAGCCCTCATGGGGGTGGGATTTACAATGAGCAGTTCTTC.

The J gene is TRBJ2-2, the V gene TRBV27; no definite D call. Germline V gives CDR1 MNHEY, CDR2 SMNVEV (reference sequence). CDR3 length: 12 residues. V gave up 6 bases and J gave up 8 bases, with 10 bases separating them. The CDR3 DNA sequence: TGTGCCAGCAGCGAACTAAGGGGGGAGCTGTTTTTT. Translated: CASSELRGELFF.

The chain uses TRBV5-6 and TRBJ2-1; unclear D gene. CDR1 and CDR2 from the germline V gene are SGHDT and YYEEEE. The V gene lost 2 bases and the J gene lost 0 bases, with 12 bases spanning the gap. This CDR3 is built from 16 residues. The CDR3 region has the DNA TGTGCCAGCAGCTTTTATACGCGTATCTCCTACAATGAGCAGTTCTTC. It codes for CASSFYTRISYNEQFF.

The chain carries TRBV28 and TRBJ2-3, with 10 nucleotides matching TRBD2. CDR3 length: 20 amino acids. Germline assignment: CDR1 MDHEN and CDR2 SYDVKM. The V and J ends lost 6 bases and 2 bases, in that order; junction bases with no gene match: 20. The CDR3 DNA reads TGTGCCAGCAGAACCTATGGGGCTAGCGGGAGACCGACCCACACAGATACGCAGTATTTT. This translates into CASRTYGASGRPTHTDTQYF.

The chain links TRBV7-2 to TRBJ2-7; maybe TRBD1 (5 bases). V was trimmed by 7 bases and J by 6 bases, leaving 16 bases between them. This CDR3 spans 13 amino acids. CDR1 is SGHTA, CDR2 FQGNSA, per germline. The CDR3 reads CASNFGASFEQYF. CDR3 coding DNA: TGTGCCAGCAACTTTGGGGCATCGTTCGAGCAGTACTTC.